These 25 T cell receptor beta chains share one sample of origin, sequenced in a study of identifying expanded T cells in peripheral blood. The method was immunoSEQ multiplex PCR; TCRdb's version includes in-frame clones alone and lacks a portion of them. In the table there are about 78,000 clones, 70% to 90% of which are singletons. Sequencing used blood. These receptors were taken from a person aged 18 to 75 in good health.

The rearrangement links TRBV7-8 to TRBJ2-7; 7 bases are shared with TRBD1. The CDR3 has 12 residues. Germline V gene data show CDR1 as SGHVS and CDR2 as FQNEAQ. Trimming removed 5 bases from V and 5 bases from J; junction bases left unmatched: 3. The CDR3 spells CASSQDRHEQYF. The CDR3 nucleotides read TGTGCCAGCAGCCAGGACAGGCACGAGCAGTACTTC.

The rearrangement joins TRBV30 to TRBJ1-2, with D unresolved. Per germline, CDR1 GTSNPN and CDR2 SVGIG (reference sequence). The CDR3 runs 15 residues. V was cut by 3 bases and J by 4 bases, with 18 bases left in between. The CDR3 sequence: CAWSLGSSSPYGYTF. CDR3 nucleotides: TGTGCCTGGAGCCTCGGGTCCTCTTCCCCCTATGGCTACACCTTC.

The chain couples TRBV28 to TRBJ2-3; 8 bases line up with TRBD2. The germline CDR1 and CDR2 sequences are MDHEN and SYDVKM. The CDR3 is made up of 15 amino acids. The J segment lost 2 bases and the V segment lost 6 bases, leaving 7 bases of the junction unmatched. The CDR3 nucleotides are TGTGCCAGCAGAACTAGCGGAGGAAACACAGATACGCAGTATTTT. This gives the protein CASRTSGGNTDTQYF.

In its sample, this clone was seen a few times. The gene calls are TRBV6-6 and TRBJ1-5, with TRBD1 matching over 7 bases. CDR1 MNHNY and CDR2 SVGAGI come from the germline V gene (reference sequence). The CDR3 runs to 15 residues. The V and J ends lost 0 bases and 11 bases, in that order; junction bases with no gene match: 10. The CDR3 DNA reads TGTGCCAGCAGTTACTCGATGGGAGAGGGGGCAGCCCAGCATTTT. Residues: CASSYSMGEGAAQHF.

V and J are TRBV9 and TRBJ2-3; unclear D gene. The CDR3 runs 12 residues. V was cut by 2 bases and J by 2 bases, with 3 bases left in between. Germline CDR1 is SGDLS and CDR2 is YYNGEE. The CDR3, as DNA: TGTGCCAGCAGCGTTTACACAGATACGCAGTATTTT. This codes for CASSVYTDTQYF.

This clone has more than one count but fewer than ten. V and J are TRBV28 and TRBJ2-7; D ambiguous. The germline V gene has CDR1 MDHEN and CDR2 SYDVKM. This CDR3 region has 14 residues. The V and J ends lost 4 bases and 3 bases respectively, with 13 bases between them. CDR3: CASSSDGADYEQYF. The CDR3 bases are TGTGCCAGCAGTTCAGATGGCGCCGACTACGAGCAGTACTTC.

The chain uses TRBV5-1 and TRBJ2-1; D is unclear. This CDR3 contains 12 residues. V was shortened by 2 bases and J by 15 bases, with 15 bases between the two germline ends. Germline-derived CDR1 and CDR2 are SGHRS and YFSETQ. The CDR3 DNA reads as TGCGCCAGCAGCTTACCAGGCTCCCTGGCGTTCTTC. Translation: CASSLPGSLAFF.

The CDR3 reads CASSLARSSYNEQFF. The CDR3 bases are TGTGCCAGCAGCTTAGCCCGGAGCTCCTACAATGAGCAGTTCTTC. This chain connects TRBV13 to TRBJ2-1; no clear D gene. Germline V gene data show CDR1 as PRHDT and CDR2 as FYEKMQ (reference sequence). The CDR3 runs to 15 residues. V lost 1 base to trimming and J lost 0 bases, with 7 bases between them.

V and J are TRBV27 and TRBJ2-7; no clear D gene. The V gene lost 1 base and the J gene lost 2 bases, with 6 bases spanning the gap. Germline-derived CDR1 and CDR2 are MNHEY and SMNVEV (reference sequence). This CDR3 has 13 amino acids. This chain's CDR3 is CASSLFQAYEQYF. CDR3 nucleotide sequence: TGTGCCAGCAGTTTATTCCAGGCCTACGAGCAGTACTTC.

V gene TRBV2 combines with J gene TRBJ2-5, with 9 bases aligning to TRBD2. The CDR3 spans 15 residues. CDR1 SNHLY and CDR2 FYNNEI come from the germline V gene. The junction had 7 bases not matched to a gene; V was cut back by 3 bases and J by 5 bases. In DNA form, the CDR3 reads TGTGCCAGCAGTGACGTAGCGGGAGATCCTGAGACCCAGTACTTC. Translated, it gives CASSDVAGDPETQYF.

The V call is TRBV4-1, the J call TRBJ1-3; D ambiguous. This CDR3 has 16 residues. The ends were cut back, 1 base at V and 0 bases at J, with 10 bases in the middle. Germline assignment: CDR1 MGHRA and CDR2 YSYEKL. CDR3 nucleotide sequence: TGCGCCAGCAGCCAAGGCCTAATGAGCTCTGGAAACACCATATATTTT. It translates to CASSQGLMSSGNTIYF.

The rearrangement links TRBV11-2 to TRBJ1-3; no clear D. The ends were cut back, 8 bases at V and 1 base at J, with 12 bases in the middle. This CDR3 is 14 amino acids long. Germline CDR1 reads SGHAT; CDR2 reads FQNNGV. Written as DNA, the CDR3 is TGTGCCAGCCCAACCCGGGAGTCTGGAAACACCATATATTTT. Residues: CASPTRESGNTIYF.

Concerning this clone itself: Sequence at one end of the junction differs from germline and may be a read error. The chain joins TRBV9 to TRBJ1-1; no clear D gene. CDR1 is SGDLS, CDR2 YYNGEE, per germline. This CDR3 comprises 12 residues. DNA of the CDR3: TGTGCCAGCAGCGTAGATGGCACCCAGGAGATCTTT. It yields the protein CASSVDGTQEIF.

The CDR3 coding sequence is TGTGCCAGCAGTTACCGTGGGGGATTGGAGCAGTTCTTC. It codes for CASSYRGGLEQFF. The chain has TRBV6-5 and TRBJ2-1; D might be TRBD1 or TRBD2, each matching 5 bases. CDR3 size: 13 residues. Germline loops: CDR1 MNHEY, CDR2 SVGAGI. Deletions cut 2 bases from V and 10 bases from J, with 12 bases between.

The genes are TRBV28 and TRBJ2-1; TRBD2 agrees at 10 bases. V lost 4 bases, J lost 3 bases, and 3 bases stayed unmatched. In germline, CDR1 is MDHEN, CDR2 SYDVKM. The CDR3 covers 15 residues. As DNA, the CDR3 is TGTGCCAGCAGTTATGGGACTAGCGTCTACAATGAGCAGTTCTTC. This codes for CASSYGTSVYNEQFF.

This CDR3 is CASSSSRGTTDTQYF. CDR3 nucleotide sequence: TGTGCCAGCAGCTCGTCGAGGGGGACCACAGATACGCAGTATTTT. The genes are TRBV5-4 and TRBJ2-3, with a tentative D call TRBD1 (6 bases). Germline values: CDR1 SGHNT, CDR2 YYREEE (reference sequence). V dropped 3 bases and J dropped 2 bases, with 13 bases sitting between them. The CDR3 runs 15 residues.

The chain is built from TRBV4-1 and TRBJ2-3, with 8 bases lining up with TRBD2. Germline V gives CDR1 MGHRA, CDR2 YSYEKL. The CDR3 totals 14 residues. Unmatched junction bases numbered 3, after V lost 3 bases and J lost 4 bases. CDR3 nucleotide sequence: TGCGCCAGCAGCCAGAGCGGGAGCGCAGATACGCAGTATTTT. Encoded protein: CASSQSGSADTQYF.

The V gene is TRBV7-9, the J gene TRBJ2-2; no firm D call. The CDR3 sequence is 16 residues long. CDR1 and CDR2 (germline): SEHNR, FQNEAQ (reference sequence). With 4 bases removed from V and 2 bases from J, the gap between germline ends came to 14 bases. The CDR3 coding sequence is TGTGCCAGCAGCTCCCCGGGTCCTTTAAACACCGGGGAGCTGTTTTTT. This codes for CASSSPGPLNTGELFF.

In nucleotides, the CDR3 is TGTGCCAGCTCACTCCTAGCCGGGACAGGGAACACCGGGGAGCTGTTTTTT. Translated: CASSLLAGTGNTGELFF. J is TRBJ2-2 and V is TRBV18, with 8 bases matching TRBD1. CDR3 length: 17 residues. Germline V gives CDR1 KGHSH, CDR2 LQKENI. The trim removed 4 bases at V and 1 base at J, leaving 8 bases unmatched.

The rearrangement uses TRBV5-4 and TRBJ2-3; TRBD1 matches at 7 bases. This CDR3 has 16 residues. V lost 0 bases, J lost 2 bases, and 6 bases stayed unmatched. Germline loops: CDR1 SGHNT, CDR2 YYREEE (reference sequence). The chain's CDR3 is CASSLDRGPSTDTQYF. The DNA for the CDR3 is TGTGCCAGCAGCTTGGACAGGGGACCGTCCACAGATACGCAGTATTTT. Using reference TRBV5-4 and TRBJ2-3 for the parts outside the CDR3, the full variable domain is ETGVTQSPTHLIKTRGQQVTLRCSSQSGHNTVSWYQQALGQGPQFIFQYYREEENGRGNFPPRFSGLQFPNYSSELNVNALELDDSALYLCASSLDRGPSTDTQYFGPGTRLTVL.

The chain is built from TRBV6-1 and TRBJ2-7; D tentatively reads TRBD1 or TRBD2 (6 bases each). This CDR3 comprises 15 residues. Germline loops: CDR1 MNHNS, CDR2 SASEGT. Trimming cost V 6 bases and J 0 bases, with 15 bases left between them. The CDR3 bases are TGTGCCAGCAGGTGGGGGGCAGCCGACTCCTACGAGCAGTACTTC. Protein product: CASRWGAADSYEQYF.

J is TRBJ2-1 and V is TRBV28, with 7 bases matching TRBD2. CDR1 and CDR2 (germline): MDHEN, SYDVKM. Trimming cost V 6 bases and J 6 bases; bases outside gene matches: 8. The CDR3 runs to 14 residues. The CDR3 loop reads CASSPPGGSNEQFF. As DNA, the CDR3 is TGTGCCAGCAGCCCCCCCGGCGGGAGCAATGAGCAGTTCTTC.

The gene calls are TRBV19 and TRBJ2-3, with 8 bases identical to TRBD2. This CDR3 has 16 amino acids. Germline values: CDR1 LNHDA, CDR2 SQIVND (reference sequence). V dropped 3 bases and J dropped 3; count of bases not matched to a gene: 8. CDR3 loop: CASSMPPGGGTDTQYF. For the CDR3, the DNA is TGTGCCAGTAGTATGCCCCCGGGAGGGGGGACAGATACGCAGTATTTT.

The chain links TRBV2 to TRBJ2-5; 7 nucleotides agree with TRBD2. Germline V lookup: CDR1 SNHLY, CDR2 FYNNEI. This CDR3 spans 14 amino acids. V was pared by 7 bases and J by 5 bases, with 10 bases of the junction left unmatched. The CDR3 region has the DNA TGTGCCAGCACCCAGCCCCCGGGAGGCGAGACCCAGTACTTC. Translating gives CASTQPPGGETQYF.

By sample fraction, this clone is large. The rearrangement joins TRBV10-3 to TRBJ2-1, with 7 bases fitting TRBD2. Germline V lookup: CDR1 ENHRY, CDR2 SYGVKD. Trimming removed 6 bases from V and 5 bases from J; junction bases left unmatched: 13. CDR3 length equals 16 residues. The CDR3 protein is CAIRGGSSAVDNEQFF. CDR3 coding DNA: TGTGCCATCAGAGGCGGGAGCAGTGCGGTGGACAATGAGCAGTTCTTC.